The 22 T cell receptor beta chains in this list originate from one sample, sequenced in a study of CD8 T cells in Susac syndrome. With random hexamers, reverse transcription was performed on roughly 0.5 to 1 ug of RNA. TCRdb recomputed calls from the immunoSEQ multiplex PCR reads with MiXCR, one row per CDR3 protein. Among some 150,000 distinct CDR3 sequences listed, 90% to 96% were seen once. The sequencing input was CD4+ T cells from PBMCs. All receptors derive from a human donor with Susac syndrome.

The genes are TRBV1 and TRBJ2-1; the table names TRBD2, a call not compared with the DNA. TRBV1 is annotated as a pseudogene. The CDR3 contains 17 residues. The CDR3 nucleotides are TGCACCAGCAGCCAAGAGGGACTAGCGGGAGGTTACAATGAGCAGTTCTTC. The encoded protein is CTSSQEGLAGGYNEQFF.

The chain employs TRBV3-1 and TRBJ1-1; D unresolved. Trimming removed 4 bases from V and 1 base from J, with 10 bases in between. This CDR3 is built from 14 residues. Germline values: CDR1 LGHDT, CDR2 YNNKEL (reference sequence). The CDR3 DNA reads TGTGCCAGCAGCCCCATTCTAGGGAACACTGAAGCTTTCTTT. It codes for CASSPILGNTEAFF.

The chain employs TRBV5-4 and TRBJ2-5, with TRBD2 identical over 7 bases. V was clipped by 4 bases and J by 2 bases; unmatched bases: 8. The CDR3 loop spans 15 amino acids. Germline CDR1 SGHNT, CDR2 YYREEE (reference sequence). The CDR3 coding sequence is TGTGCCAGCAGCAAACCGGGACTACAGCAAGAGACCCAGTACTTC. Translated: CASSKPGLQQETQYF.

As DNA, the CDR3 is TGTGCCAGCAGCTCCGGATATACCGGGTCAAGGAGCTCCTACGAGCAGTACTTC. It encodes CASSSGYTGSRSSYEQYF. The V and J genes are TRBV5-6 and TRBJ2-7, with D unresolved. The germline V gene encodes CDR1 SGHDT and CDR2 YYEEEE. The CDR3 covers 18 residues. V lost 3 bases and J lost 0, with 22 bases in between.

V and J are TRBV3-1 and TRBJ2-7; D is possibly TRBD1 (6 bases). V was clipped by 8 bases and J by 2 bases, with 10 bases between them. Germline V gene lookup returns CDR1 LGHDT and CDR2 YNNKEL (reference sequence). The CDR3 loop spans 12 amino acids. The CDR3 protein is CASARGTYEQYF. CDR3 coding DNA: TGTGCCAGCGCGAGGGGGACCTACGAGCAGTACTTC.

This chain connects TRBV18 to TRBJ2-1; unclear D gene. Trimming pared 2 bases from V and 4 bases from J, leaving 3 bases between. The length of the CDR3 is 12 residues. Germline CDR1 is KGHSH and CDR2 is LQKENI. CDR3 DNA: TGTGCCAGCTCACCAACATACAATGAGCAGTTCTTC. Protein sequence: CASSPTYNEQFF. The full variable domain, with the rest looked up from reference TRBV18 and TRBJ2-1, is NAGVMQNPRHLVRRRGQEARLRCSPMKGHSHVYWYRQLPEEGLKFMVYLQKENIIDESGMPKERFSAEFPKEGPSILRIQQVVRGDSAAYFCASSPTYNEQFFGPGTRLTVL.

J is TRBJ2-7 and V is TRBV24-1; the D gene is possibly TRBD2 (5 bases). CDR1 KGHDR and CDR2 SFDVKD come from the germline V gene. The CDR3 consists of 14 residues. Trimming removed 5 bases at V and 9 bases at J, with 19 bases between. The CDR3 here is CATSARSGKEVQYF. Here the CDR3 DNA reads TGTGCCACCAGTGCGCGATCGGGGAAAGAGGTGCAGTACTTC.

This sequence joins TRBV18 and TRBJ2-2; possibly TRBD1 for D (6 bases). Germline V gene lookup returns CDR1 KGHSH and CDR2 LQKENI. This CDR3 is 14 amino acids long. Trimming removed 4 bases at V and 4 bases at J, with 10 bases between. CDR3 DNA: TGTGCCAGCTCACTCAACAGGGTCACCGGGGAGCTGTTTTTT. Translated, it gives CASSLNRVTGELFF.

The chain links TRBV5-6 to TRBJ2-5; 8 bases map to TRBD2. Per the germline V gene, CDR1 is SGHDT and CDR2 is YYEEEE. The CDR3 extends over 14 amino acids. The ends lost 4 bases at V and 4 bases at J; junction bases unmatched: 6. Written as DNA, the CDR3 is TGTGCCAGCAGCCCAGCGGGGGTTGGAGAGACCCAGTACTTC. This encodes CASSPAGVGETQYF.

The gene calls are TRBV7-3 and TRBJ2-1; 11 nucleotides match TRBD2. Germline V gives CDR1 SGHTA, CDR2 FQGTGA. J was trimmed by 0 bases and V by 4 bases; bases with no gene match: 5. The CDR3 is made up of 17 amino acids. The CDR3 spells CASSYGTSGPSYNEQFF. In nucleotides, the CDR3 is TGTGCCAGCAGCTACGGGACTAGCGGACCCTCCTACAATGAGCAGTTCTTC.

The J gene is TRBJ2-1, the V gene TRBV28, with D perhaps matching TRBD1 or TRBD2 (5 bases each). The CDR3 consists of 13 residues. Germline values: CDR1 MDHEN, CDR2 SYDVKM. V lost 2 bases to trimming and J lost 8 bases, with 10 bases between them. CDR3 coding DNA: TGTGCCAGCAGTTTAGGGGGATCGTATGAGCAGTTCTTC. Its protein product is CASSLGGSYEQFF.

The chain recombines TRBV15 with TRBJ2-2; the D gene is possibly TRBD1 (6 bases). Germline CDR1 LNHNV, CDR2 YYDKDF (reference sequence). V lost 2 bases, J lost 6 bases, and 10 bases lay in between. This CDR3 comprises 14 residues. CDR3 in DNA: TGTGCCACCAGCAGACTACAGGGCCCCGGGGAGCTGTTTTTT. Translating it yields CATSRLQGPGELFF.

This chain uses TRBV29-1 with TRBJ2-3, with unresolved D. Germline values: CDR1 SQVTM, CDR2 ANQGSEA. V gave up 4 bases and J gave up 5 bases, with 10 bases separating them. The CDR3 length is 12 residues. This chain's CDR3 is CSVGPTGDTQYF. The CDR3 DNA reads as TGCAGCGTTGGGCCCACTGGAGATACGCAGTATTTT.

The chain employs TRBV4-1 and TRBJ2-7; a weak D match, TRBD2 (5 bases). The length of the CDR3 is 14 residues. The germline V and J ends were trimmed by 0 bases and 3 bases, with 9 bases remaining between them. Germline-derived CDR1 and CDR2 are MGHRA and YSYEKL. CDR3 coding DNA: TGCGCCAGCAGCCAAGACGGTGGAGGCTACGAGCAGTACTTC. This encodes CASSQDGGGYEQYF.

This clonotype was seen just once. The rearrangement joins TRBV3-1 to TRBJ2-1; D tentatively reads TRBD1 or TRBD2 (5 bases each). V lost 0 bases, J lost 16 bases, and 16 bases lay in between. CDR1 and CDR2 (germline): LGHDT, YNNKEL (reference sequence). The CDR3 has 13 amino acids. The CDR3 protein is CASSQDLGDPLFF. The CDR3 nucleotides are TGTGCCAGCAGCCAAGATCTAGGGGACCCCCTATTCTTC.

The rearrangement uses TRBV4-1 and TRBJ1-1; D is possibly TRBD1 (6 bases). The CDR3 is made up of 14 amino acids. V gave up 9 bases and J gave up 1 base, with 15 bases separating them. Germline V gene data show CDR1 as MGHRA and CDR2 as YSYEKL. Written as DNA, the CDR3 is TGCGCCAGTAAACAGGGACCGGAGAACACTGAAGCTTTCTTT. Translation: CASKQGPENTEAFF.

The CDR3 sequence is CATNRGGSYNEQFF. Here the CDR3 DNA reads TGTGCCACTAACAGGGGGGGCTCCTACAATGAGCAGTTCTTC. The chain recombines TRBV24-1 with TRBJ2-1; the D gene is possibly TRBD1 (8 bases). Germline lookup yields CDR1 KGHDR and CDR2 SFDVKD. This CDR3 region has 14 residues. V gave up 10 bases and J gave up 0 bases, with 12 bases separating them.

The CDR3 region is CAGSSGVEQYF. The CDR3 coding sequence is TGTGCGGGTTCCTCGGGAGTGGAGCAGTACTTC. The chain joins TRBV6-6 to TRBJ2-7, with D tentatively TRBD2 (6 bases). CDR3 length: 11 amino acids. Germline V CDR1 and CDR2: MNHNY, SVGAGI (reference sequence).

The rearrangement joins TRBV20-1 to TRBJ1-5; D uncertain. Germline CDR1 reads DFQATT; CDR2 reads SNEGSKA (reference sequence). The length of the CDR3 is 13 residues. V gave up 5 bases and J gave up 6 bases, with 14 bases separating them. CDR3 bases: TGCAGTGCTGCCCGAGGAGGCGGTCAGCCCCAGCATTTT. This sequence encodes CSAARGGGQPQHF.

The V and J genes are TRBV14 and TRBJ2-3; 7 bases line up with TRBD1. Germline V gives CDR1 SGHDN, CDR2 FVKESK. The CDR3 loop spans 16 amino acids. Germline trimming cut 4 bases from V and 3 bases from J; bases unmatched to any gene: 10. CDR3 in DNA: TGTGCCAGCAGCCGCCGTCAACCGACAGGGACAGATACGCAGTATTTT. As protein: CASSRRQPTGTDTQYF.

The rearrangement joins TRBV28 to TRBJ2-7; TRBD1 might be the D (5 bases). Germline assignment: CDR1 MDHEN and CDR2 SYDVKM. Trimming shortened V by 11 bases and J by 2 bases, and 19 bases separated the two germline ends. The CDR3 is 14 residues long. Written as DNA, the CDR3 is TGTGCCGGCTCCCGACAGATGGGTGCCTACGAGCAGTACTTC. Translating it yields CAGSRQMGAYEQYF.

The chain uses TRBV7-6 and TRBJ1-2; 9 bases match TRBD1. The CDR3 runs 16 residues. The germline gives CDR1 SGHVS, CDR2 FNYEAQ. Losses at the gene ends were 1 base for V and 4 bases for J; bases not matched to a gene: 7. The CDR3 region has the DNA TGTGCCAGCAGCTTAGTGTTCGGGACAGGGATCTATGGCTACACCTTC. Translated, it gives CASSLVFGTGIYGYTF.